The T cell receptor (beta chain) described here comes from a study of blood T cell repertoires in COVID-19. As for the study in general: Sources were T cells, B-cell-depleted T cells, or PBMCs; the material itself was cDNA or gDNA.

Trimming took off 5 bases at V and 1 base at J, with 15 bases between the two ends. Germline V CDR1 and CDR2: MDHEN, SYDVKM. This CDR3 contains 15 residues. Original data processing: Researchers report that nucleated cell counts were estimated from reference gene primer amplification. Data came from immunoSEQ multiplex PCR; TCRdb stores just in-frame clones and leaves some out. V and J calls and clone size are copied from that table; D and trimming were computed from the DNA. Among a few hundred thousand clones, approximately 84% were seen once, and the ten largest hold 15%. The study drew participants aged about 18 to 89 years from around 24 US areas. Either two negative PCRs, clearance, or symptom resolution qualified Cohort 3 donors as recovered.

What was sequenced was PBMCs or T cells enriched from blood (not recorded which). The receptor's source is a man aged 35-49 years who had recovered from COVID-19. This chain links TRBV28 with TRBJ2-7, with TRBD1 as a possible D gene (5 bases). This CDR3 is CASSVIQVASYEQYF. Written as DNA, the CDR3 is TGTGCCAGCAGTGTGATACAGGTTGCATCCTACGAGCAGTACTTC.